Each of the 30 T cell receptor beta chains below was sequenced from the same sample in a study of cytomegalovirus exposure and HLA in healthy donors. The study ran its PCR with 60 Vbeta and 13 Jbeta primers. TCRdb's table, derived via immunoSEQ multiplex PCR, lists solely in-frame clones and lacks some. The table records about 160,000 clones, 75% to 85% of them present only once. Input material: PBMCs. These receptors all stem from a man aged 25-45 years in good health and CMV-seronegative.

This chain connects TRBV6-6 to TRBJ2-1; TRBD1 is a possible D gene (6 bases). Looked up from germline, CDR1 is MNHNY and CDR2 is SVGAGI (reference sequence). There are 15 residues in the CDR3. Trimming removed 2 bases from V and 3 bases from J, with 11 bases in between. The CDR3 DNA sequence: TGTGCCAGCAGTTACCCTGCGGACAGCTACAATGAGCAGTTCTTC. It yields the protein CASSYPADSYNEQFF.

The chain combines TRBV10-3 with TRBJ1-2, with TRBD1 matching 8 bases. With V trimmed by 0 bases and J by 8 bases, 14 bases remained unmatched. Per germline, CDR1 ENHRY and CDR2 SYGVKD. There are 17 residues in the CDR3. CDR3: CAISESTLQGVREGYTF. CDR3 bases: TGTGCCATCAGTGAGTCTACCTTACAGGGGGTAAGGGAAGGCTACACCTTC.

The CDR3 region has the DNA TGCGCCAGCAGCTCGTGGGGGGAGTACACTGAAGCTTTCTTT. Translated, it gives CASSSWGEYTEAFF. The rearrangement links TRBV5-1 to TRBJ1-1; possible D gene TRBD1, 5 bases. The CDR3 totals 14 residues. The V and J ends lost 3 bases and 3 bases respectively, with 12 bases between them. Germline CDR1 SGHRS, CDR2 YFSETQ. The full variable domain, with the rest looked up from reference TRBV5-1 and TRBJ1-1, is KAGVTQTPRYLIKTRGQQVTLSCSPISGHRSVSWYQQTPGQGLQFLFEYFSETQRNKGNFPGRFSGRQFSNSRSEMNVSTLELGDSALYLCASSSWGEYTEAFFGQGTRLTVV.

This chain connects TRBV28 to TRBJ2-7; no clear D. This CDR3 contains 12 residues. With 6 bases removed from V and 3 bases from J, the gap between germline ends came to 9 bases. Germline CDR1 and CDR2: MDHEN and SYDVKM. CDR3 protein: CASSSDNYEQYF. The CDR3 DNA reads TGTGCCAGCAGCTCCGACAACTACGAGCAGTACTTC. Variable domain in full (rest from reference TRBV28 and TRBJ2-7): DVKVTQSSRYLVKRTGEKVFLECVQDMDHENMFWYRQDPGLGLRLIYFSYDVKMKEKGDIPEGYSVSREKKERFSLILESASTNQTSMYLCASSSDNYEQYFGPGTRLTVT.

The chain joins TRBV28 to TRBJ1-2; TRBD1 might be the D (6 bases). Germline CDR1 is MDHEN and CDR2 is SYDVKM. V lost 9 bases, J lost 2 bases, and 16 bases lay in between. The CDR3 extends over 14 amino acids. The CDR3 region is CASSVQGSNYGYTF. CDR3 bases: TGTGCCAGTTCCGTACAGGGTTCGAACTATGGCTACACCTTC.

This clone was seen only a few times. The genes are TRBV19 and TRBJ1-5; D is uncertain. The V gene's germline CDR1 is LNHDA and CDR2 SQIVND (reference sequence). V was clipped by 3 bases and J by 0 bases, with 9 bases between them. The CDR3 length is 15 residues. The CDR3 nucleotides read TGTGCCAGTAGTATGGGAGGGTTTAGCAATCAGCCCCAGCATTTT. This translates into CASSMGGFSNQPQHF.

This clone was observed a few times. The J gene is TRBJ1-4, the V gene TRBV13; perhaps TRBD1 as D (5 bases). Per germline, CDR1 PRHDT and CDR2 FYEKMQ (reference sequence). The CDR3 is 16 amino acids. V was shortened by 4 bases and J by 8 bases, with 20 bases between the two germline ends. The CDR3 loop is CASSSAGLPAEEKLFF. DNA for the CDR3: TGTGCCAGCAGCTCGGCGGGACTCCCTGCCGAGGAAAAACTGTTTTTT. Complete variable domain (other parts from reference TRBV13 and TRBJ1-4): AAGVIQSPRHLIKEKRETATLKCYPIPRHDTVYWYQQGPGQDPQFLISFYEKMQSDKGSIPDRFSAQQFSDYHSELNMSSLELGDSALYFCASSSAGLPAEEKLFFGSGTQLSVL.

This sequence joins TRBV9 and TRBJ1-3; TRBD1 might be the D (5 bases). CDR1 is SGDLS and CDR2 is YYNGEE in the germline V gene. V lost 0 bases to trimming and J lost 8 bases, with 6 bases between them. The CDR3 is 12 amino acids. The CDR3 protein is CASSVEGDTIYF. CDR3 nucleotides: TGTGCCAGCAGCGTAGAAGGGGACACCATATATTTT.

The chain links TRBV6-5 to TRBJ1-2, with TRBD1 as a possible D gene (5 bases). The V gene's germline CDR1 is MNHEY and CDR2 SVGAGI. Trimming left V 3 bases short and J 4 bases short, with 12 bases between. CDR3 length: 14 residues. For the CDR3, the DNA is TGTGCCAGCAGTTATGGGGGGGGTGGCTATGGCTACACCTTC. Translated, it gives CASSYGGGGYGYTF.

The chain links TRBV6-4 to TRBJ2-3, with D maybe TRBD2 (6 bases). The germline V and J ends were trimmed by 6 bases and 6 bases, with 19 bases remaining between them. The CDR3 runs to 15 residues. Per the germline V gene, CDR1 is MRHNA and CDR2 is SNTAGT. CDR3 region: CASSGGWGDRDTQYF. In nucleotides, the CDR3 is TGTGCCAGCAGCGGAGGGTGGGGGGACCGCGATACGCAGTATTTT.

A few counts support this clone. The chain combines TRBV7-2 with TRBJ1-5; D gene ambiguous. Germline V gives CDR1 SGHTA, CDR2 FQGNSA. The CDR3 has 12 residues. V dropped 6 bases and J dropped 6 bases, with 9 bases sitting between them. The DNA for the CDR3 is TGTGCCAGCAGTCGCCCTACTCAGCCCCAGCATTTT. Translating gives CASSRPTQPQHF.

This chain connects TRBV15 to TRBJ1-5; D might be TRBD1 (6 bases). CDR1 and CDR2 (germline): LNHNV, YYDKDF (reference sequence). This CDR3 contains 15 residues. V lost 2 bases and J 7 bases, leaving 15 bases between the germline ends. The CDR3: CATSRSIYREQPQHF. CDR3 DNA: TGTGCCACCAGCAGAAGTATATACAGGGAACAGCCCCAGCATTTT. The variable domain in full, completed from reference TRBV15 and TRBJ1-5, reads DAMVIQNPRYQVTQFGKPVTLSCSQTLNHNVMYWYQQKSSQAPKLLFHYYDKDFNNEADTPDNFQSRRPNTSFCFLDIRSPGLGDTAMYLCATSRSIYREQPQHFGDGTRLSIL.

This clone appeared a few times. The J gene is TRBJ2-7, the V gene TRBV30, with TRBD1 identical over 8 bases. CDR1 is GTSNPN and CDR2 is SVGIG in the germline V gene (reference sequence). The CDR3 contains 16 residues. The ends lost 3 bases at V and 2 bases at J; junction bases unmatched: 12. CDR3 sequence reads: CAWSHRGQGIPYEQYF. The CDR3 DNA reads TGTGCCTGGAGCCATCGCGGACAGGGCATCCCCTACGAGCAGTACTTC.

This clone has more than one count but fewer than ten. J is TRBJ2-7 and V is TRBV7-8, with 9 bases lining up with TRBD1. This CDR3 has 16 residues. V lost 1 base, J lost 1 base, and 5 bases stayed unmatched. The germline V gene has CDR1 SGHVS and CDR2 FQNEAQ. The chain's CDR3 is CASSLGGQGLSYEQYF. The CDR3 nucleotides read TGTGCCAGCAGCTTAGGGGGACAGGGCTTATCCTACGAGCAGTACTTC. Full variable domain (rest looked up from reference TRBV7-8 and TRBJ2-7): GAGVSQSPRYKVAKRGQDVALRCDPISGHVSLFWYQQALGQGPEFLTYFQNEAQLDKSGLPSDRFFAERPEGSVSTLKIQRTQQEDSAVYLCASSLGGQGLSYEQYFGPGTRLTVT.

The chain links TRBV7-6 to TRBJ2-2; TRBD2 matches 14 bases. The length of the CDR3 is 21 residues. CDR1 is SGHVS, CDR2 FNYEAQ, per germline. The V gene end was trimmed by 2 bases and the J gene end by 6 bases; junction bases not matched to a gene: 17. The CDR3 protein is CASSLPDRGPGTSGSAGELFF. CDR3 DNA sequence: TGTGCCAGCAGCTTACCGGACAGGGGGCCCGGGACTAGCGGGAGTGCCGGGGAGCTGTTTTTT.

This clone was seen more than once but under ten times. The J gene is TRBJ1-1, the V gene TRBV10-1; possible D gene TRBD1, 5 bases. Trimming left V 3 bases short and J 6 bases short, with 8 bases between. This CDR3 comprises 12 residues. Germline V CDR1 and CDR2: WNHNN, SYGVQD (reference sequence). DNA for the CDR3: TGCGCCAGCAGTGAAGGGGACTCTGAAGCTTTCTTT. It yields the protein CASSEGDSEAFF.

V gene TRBV28 combines with J gene TRBJ1-5, with TRBD1 matching over 8 bases. This CDR3 is built from 14 residues. V shed 2 bases and J 7 bases; nucleotides not matched to a gene: 4. CDR1 and CDR2 (germline): MDHEN, SYDVKM. CDR3 coding DNA: TGTGCCAGCAGTTTAGACAGGGGCCACCAGCCCCAGCATTTT. This gives the protein CASSLDRGHQPQHF.

V usage is TRBV18 and J usage is TRBJ1-3, with a possible D match to TRBD1 (6 bases). V lost 4 bases and J 0 bases, leaving 13 bases between the germline ends. The CDR3 contains 16 residues. CDR1 and CDR2 from the germline V gene are KGHSH and LQKENI. The CDR3 here is CASSHGGKYSGNTIYF. DNA of the CDR3: TGTGCCAGCTCACATGGGGGCAAGTACTCTGGAAACACCATATATTTT.

J is TRBJ1-3 and V is TRBV5-4; perhaps TRBD1 as D (5 bases). The CDR3 spans 17 residues. Germline assignment: CDR1 SGHNT and CDR2 YYREEE (reference sequence). Trimming took 3 bases from V and 4 from J, leaving 20 bases between them. CDR3 nucleotides: TGTGCCAGCAGCTCACGCCTTGGGGGGGTTGAGGGAAACACCATATATTTT. Translated: CASSSRLGGVEGNTIYF. Full variable domain (remainder filled in from reference TRBV5-4 and TRBJ1-3): ETGVTQSPTHLIKTRGQQVTLRCSSQSGHNTVSWYQQALGQGPQFIFQYYREEENGRGNFPPRFSGLQFPNYSSELNVNALELDDSALYLCASSSRLGGVEGNTIYFGEGSWLTVV.

This chain links TRBV19 with TRBJ2-1; 9 bases map to TRBD1. CDR1 is LNHDA and CDR2 is SQIVND in the germline V gene (reference sequence). The CDR3 spans 15 residues. The V gene end was trimmed by 5 bases and the J gene end by 9 bases; junction bases not matched to a gene: 11. Here the CDR3 reads CASSPLGQGSAEQFF. CDR3 DNA sequence: TGTGCCAGTAGTCCTCTGGGACAGGGCTCAGCTGAGCAGTTCTTC.

V and J are TRBV30 and TRBJ2-3; D might be TRBD2 (6 bases). This CDR3 has 15 amino acids. Germline V gene sequence: CDR1 GTSNPN, CDR2 SVGIG (reference sequence). The ends were cut back, 0 bases at V and 0 bases at J, with 10 bases in the middle. The CDR3 reads CAWSVGRISTDTQYF. As DNA, the CDR3 is TGTGCCTGGAGTGTCGGGAGAATTAGCACAGATACGCAGTATTTT. Drawing the rest from reference TRBV30 and TRBJ2-3, the complete variable domain is SQTIHQWPATLVQPVGSPLSLECTVEGTSNPNLYWYRQAAGRGLQLLFYSVGIGQISSEVPQNLSASRPQDRQFILSSKKLLLSDSGFYLCAWSVGRISTDTQYFGPGTRLTVL.

The rearrangement joins TRBV5-1 to TRBJ1-4, with 7 positions matching TRBD1. The CDR3 totals 15 residues. J gave up 6 bases and V 2 bases, and 7 bases lay outside the gene matches. Germline lookup yields CDR1 SGHRS and CDR2 YFSETQ. CDR3 region: CASSFRQGGDEKLFF. DNA for the CDR3: TGCGCCAGCAGCTTCCGACAGGGCGGGGATGAAAAACTGTTTTTT.

The V and J genes are TRBV15 and TRBJ1-5, with a tentative D call TRBD1 (5 bases). The CDR3 runs 16 residues. Germline-derived CDR1 and CDR2 are LNHNV and YYDKDF (reference sequence). V was cut by 0 bases and J by 8 bases, with 17 bases left in between. The CDR3 region has the DNA TGTGCCACCAGCAGAGACGGAGGGGCTATCAGGAAGCCCCAGCATTTT. Amino acids: CATSRDGGAIRKPQHF.

The gene calls are TRBV2 and TRBJ1-1; D is unclear. Germline V CDR1 and CDR2: SNHLY, FYNNEI. The CDR3 is 13 residues long. Trimming pared 8 bases from V and 1 base from J, leaving 11 bases between. In nucleotides, the CDR3 is TGTGCCAGCCCCCCTGGGCCGAACACTGAAGCTTTCTTT. Its protein is CASPPGPNTEAFF.

Written as DNA, the CDR3 is TGTGCCAGCAGCTTGGACAGCTCCTACGAGCAGTACTTC. It yields the protein CASSLDSSYEQYF. This chain joins TRBV7-9 and TRBJ2-7; D possibly corresponds to TRBD1 (6 bases). The CDR3 sequence is 13 residues long. V shed 3 bases and J shed 0 bases, with 6 bases lying between them. In germline, CDR1 is SEHNR, CDR2 FQNEAQ (reference sequence). Full variable domain (remainder filled in from reference TRBV7-9 and TRBJ2-7): DTGVSQNPRHKITKRGQNVTFRCDPISEHNRLYWYRQTLGQGPEFLTYFQNEAQLEKSRLLSDRFSAERPKGSFSTLEIQRTEQGDSAMYLCASSLDSSYEQYFGPGTRLTVT.

V usage is TRBV5-4 and J usage is TRBJ2-1, with 13 bases matching TRBD2. The CDR3 contains 16 residues. The trim removed 3 bases at V and 8 bases at J, leaving 8 bases unmatched. CDR1 is SGHNT, CDR2 YYREEE, per germline (reference sequence). CDR3 region: CASSYIGLAGDYEQFF. As DNA, the CDR3 is TGTGCCAGCAGCTATATCGGACTAGCGGGGGATTATGAGCAGTTCTTC.

In its sample, this clone was seen a few times. The chain couples TRBV19 to TRBJ1-5; TRBD1 is a possible D gene (5 bases). V lost 7 bases, J lost 2 bases, and 12 bases lay in between. The CDR3 is made up of 14 amino acids. Germline V gene lookup returns CDR1 LNHDA and CDR2 SQIVND (reference sequence). CDR3 sequence: CASIGDLGNQPQHF. The CDR3 nucleotides read TGTGCCAGTATAGGGGATCTGGGCAATCAGCCCCAGCATTTT. Filled out from reference TRBV19 and TRBJ1-5, the complete variable domain reads DGGITQSPKYLFRKEGQNVTLSCEQNLNHDAMYWYRQDPGQGLRLIYYSQIVNDFQKGDIAEGYSVSREKKESFPLTVTSAQKNPTAFYLCASIGDLGNQPQHFGDGTRLSIL.

The chain links TRBV27 to TRBJ2-3; D remains ambiguous. V was shortened by 5 bases and J by 1 base, with 13 bases between the two germline ends. Germline CDR1 and CDR2: MNHEY and SMNVEV (reference sequence). The CDR3 extends over 15 amino acids. This CDR3 reads CASSAAATGTDTQYF. CDR3 bases: TGTGCCAGCAGTGCCGCCGCTACTGGCACAGATACGCAGTATTTT.

CDR3 nucleotides: TGTGCCAGCAGTCTCTCGGGGGGTTCCGGGGGCGAGCAGTACTTC. It translates to CASSLSGGSGGEQYF. The chain is built from TRBV27 and TRBJ2-7; 7 bases map to TRBD2. Germline lookup yields CDR1 MNHEY and CDR2 SMNVEV (reference sequence). Germline trimming cut 5 bases from V and 6 bases from J; bases unmatched to any gene: 13. CDR3 length: 15 amino acids.

V usage is TRBV27 and J usage is TRBJ2-5; the match to TRBD2 covers 7 bases. The closer fit of TRBJ2-7 to the DNA end suggests the J call may be wrong. Germline V gene sequence: CDR1 MNHEY, CDR2 SMNVEV (reference sequence). The CDR3 loop spans 14 amino acids. The CDR3 bases are TGTGCCAGCAGTCCCTCGCGGGGGTTCTACGAGCAGTACTTC. It specifies CASSPSRGFYEQYF.